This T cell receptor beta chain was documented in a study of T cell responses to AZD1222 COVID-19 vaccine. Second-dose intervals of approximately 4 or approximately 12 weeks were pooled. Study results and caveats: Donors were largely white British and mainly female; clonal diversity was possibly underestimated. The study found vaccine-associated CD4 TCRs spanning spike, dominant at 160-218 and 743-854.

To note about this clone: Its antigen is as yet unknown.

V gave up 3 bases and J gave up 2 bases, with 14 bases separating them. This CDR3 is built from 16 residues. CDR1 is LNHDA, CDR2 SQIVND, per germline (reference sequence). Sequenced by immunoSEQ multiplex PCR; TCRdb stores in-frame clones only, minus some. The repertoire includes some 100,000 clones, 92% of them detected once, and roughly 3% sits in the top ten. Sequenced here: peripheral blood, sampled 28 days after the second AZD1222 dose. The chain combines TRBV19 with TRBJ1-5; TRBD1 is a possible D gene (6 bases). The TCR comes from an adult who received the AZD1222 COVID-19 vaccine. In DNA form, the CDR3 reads TGTGCCAGTAGTATTGTCAGGGGCGCGGGCAATCAGCCCCAGCATTTT. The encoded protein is CASSIVRGAGNQPQHF. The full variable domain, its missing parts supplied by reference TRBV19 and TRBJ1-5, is DGGITQSPKYLFRKEGQNVTLSCEQNLNHDAMYWYRQDPGQGLRLIYYSQIVNDFQKGDIAEGYSVSREKKESFPLTVTSAQKNPTAFYLCASSIVRGAGNQPQHFGDGTRLSIL.